The 8 T cell receptor beta chains listed next were all sequenced from one sample in a study of T cells of healthy individuals listed by TCRdb under 2018. The library came from 5' RACE. The listed sequencing device is Illumina MiSeq. TCRdb trimmed public reads at Q25 via fastp, called clones via MiXCR and kept in-frame beta chains. Every CDR3 protein is listed once, alongside the most common genes and DNA of its rows. The table for this sample lists 95,000 to 100,000 distinct CDR3 sequences; roughly 15% of them were counted only once. The biggest ten clones account for under 7.5% of the sample. All receptors come from a human donor in good health.

The gene calls are TRBV4-3 and TRBJ2-3; 9 nucleotides line up with TRBD2. CDR3 length: 16 amino acids. V gave up 1 base and J gave up 8 bases; unmatched junction bases: 10. Germline CDR1 is LGHNA and CDR2 is YSLEER. The CDR3, as DNA: TGCGCCAGCAGCCAAGGCGGGAGCGGGGGGAGGGGTACGCAGTATTTT. It translates to CASSQGGSGGRGTQYF.

V gene TRBV11-1 combines with J gene TRBJ2-1; the D gene is possibly TRBD1 (5 bases). CDR3 length equals 12 residues. The germline V gene has CDR1 SGHAT and CDR2 FQDESV (reference sequence). Trimming took 4 bases from V and 10 from J, leaving 11 bases between them. The CDR3 sequence is CASSSQGFEQFF. The CDR3, as DNA: TGTGCCAGCAGCTCCCAGGGATTCGAGCAGTTCTTC.

Many counts were recorded for this clonotype. V and J are TRBV4-1 and TRBJ1-4; 9 bases are shared with TRBD1. J lost 5 bases, V lost 0 bases, and 7 bases had no gene match. The CDR3 runs 17 residues. The germline CDR1 and CDR2 sequences are MGHRA and YSYEKL. The CDR3, as DNA: TGCGCCAGCAGCCAAGATCGTCCCGGGACAGGGAATGAAAAACTGTTTTTT. It encodes CASSQDRPGTGNEKLFF.

This clonotype has ten or more counts. The chain joins TRBV6-5 to TRBJ1-4; D is perhaps TRBD1 (6 bases). Germline-derived CDR1 and CDR2 are MNHEY and SVGAGI. This CDR3 comprises 13 residues. V lost 7 bases, J lost 7 bases, and 13 bases lay in between. DNA for the CDR3: TGTGCCAGCAAAGACAGGTTGAGTGAAAAACTGTTTTTT. It codes for CASKDRLSEKLFF.

This chain links TRBV4-3 with TRBJ2-1, with 9 bases fitting TRBD2. There are 14 residues in the CDR3. Germline CDR1 is LGHNA and CDR2 is YSLEER. Losses at the gene ends were 3 bases for V and 9 bases for J; bases not matched to a gene: 6. CDR3 residues: CASSQVAGEGEQFF. The CDR3 nucleotides read TGCGCCAGCAGCCAGGTAGCGGGAGAGGGTGAGCAGTTCTTC.

The chain is built from TRBV6-6 and TRBJ1-1, with TRBD1 matching 9 bases. This CDR3 is 14 amino acids long. V trimming: 6 bases; J trimming: 10 bases; junction bases outside the gene matches: 12. CDR1 and CDR2 from the germline V gene are MNHNY and SVGAGI (reference sequence). In nucleotides, the CDR3 is TGTGCCAGCAGCCAGACAGGGGGGAGAAGTGGAGCTTTCTTT. This gives the protein CASSQTGGRSGAFF.

The chain joins TRBV4-2 to TRBJ2-3; 11 nucleotides align to TRBD2. Germline V lookup: CDR1 LGHNA, CDR2 YNFKEQ. The CDR3 runs 17 residues. V dropped 0 bases and J dropped 5; count of bases not matched to a gene: 7. CDR3 in DNA: TGTGCCAGCAGCCAAGATGCACTAGCGGGAGTCCGAGATACGCAGTATTTT. Amino acid sequence: CASSQDALAGVRDTQYF.

The V and J genes are TRBV19 and TRBJ2-7; 7 bases map to TRBD1. The CDR3 length is 15 residues. Trimming at V came to 5 bases and at J to 6 bases, leaving 13 bases not matched to a gene. In germline, CDR1 is LNHDA, CDR2 SQIVND (reference sequence). This chain's CDR3 is CASSLYRDSRSEQYF. CDR3 nucleotide sequence: TGTGCCAGTAGTCTCTACCGGGACAGCAGGTCCGAGCAGTACTTC.